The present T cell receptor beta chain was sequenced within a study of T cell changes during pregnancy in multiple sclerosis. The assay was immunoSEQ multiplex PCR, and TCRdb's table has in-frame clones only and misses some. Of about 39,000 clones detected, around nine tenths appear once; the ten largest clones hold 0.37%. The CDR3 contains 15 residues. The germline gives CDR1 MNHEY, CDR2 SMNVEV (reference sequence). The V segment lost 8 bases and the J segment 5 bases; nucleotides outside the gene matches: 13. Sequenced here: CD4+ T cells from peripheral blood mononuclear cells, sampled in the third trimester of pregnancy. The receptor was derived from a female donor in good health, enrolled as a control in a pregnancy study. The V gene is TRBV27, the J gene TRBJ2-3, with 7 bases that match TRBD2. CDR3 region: CASGLAGREGDTQYF. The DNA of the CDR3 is TGTGCCAGCGGCTTAGCAGGGAGGGAAGGAGATACGCAGTATTTT.